A selection of T cell receptor beta chains follows, all from one sample in a study of regulatory T cells in long-lasting Graves disease. One entry per CDR3 protein, called by TCRdb with MiXCR from the multiplex PCR reads. The sample includes about 400,000 distinct CDR3 sequences, 15% to 19% seen only once; the top ten take approximately 22%. The sample in question was peripheral blood mononuclear cells (PBMCs), obtained at new diagnosis, from a patient treated with antithyroid drugs. These receptor sequences come from a female donor with Graves disease. Both conserved end residues are trimmed from each CDR3. D genes are given only for firm matches.

cdr3_aa cdr3_length v_call d_call j_call
ASSPGQGKAF 10 TRBV3-1 TRBD1 TRBJ1-1
ASSLVGTGKYNEQF 14 TRBV27 TRBD1 TRBJ2-1
ASSLARVFNSPLH 13 TRBV7-9 - TRBJ1-6
ASSDGQLDSYEQY 13 TRBV12-3/TRBV12-4 - TRBJ2-7
ASSSAWTGGD 10 TRBV6-1 TRBD1 TRBJ2-7
AGNRDGGNSPLH 12 TRBV2 - TRBJ1-6
ASTARGDPYNEQF 13 TRBV27 - TRBJ2-1
ASSLMGGGYNEQF 13 TRBV7-3 - TRBJ2-1
SARVPHYGYT 10 TRBV20-1 - TRBJ1-2
SARGTGGSTNEKLF 14 TRBV20-1 TRBD1 TRBJ1-4
ASSLAQGQGNSPLH 14 TRBV5-1 - TRBJ1-6
ASSPRGTVGYT 11 TRBV12-3/TRBV12-4 - TRBJ1-2
ASTPSGASLTYEQY 14 TRBV19 TRBD2 TRBJ2-7